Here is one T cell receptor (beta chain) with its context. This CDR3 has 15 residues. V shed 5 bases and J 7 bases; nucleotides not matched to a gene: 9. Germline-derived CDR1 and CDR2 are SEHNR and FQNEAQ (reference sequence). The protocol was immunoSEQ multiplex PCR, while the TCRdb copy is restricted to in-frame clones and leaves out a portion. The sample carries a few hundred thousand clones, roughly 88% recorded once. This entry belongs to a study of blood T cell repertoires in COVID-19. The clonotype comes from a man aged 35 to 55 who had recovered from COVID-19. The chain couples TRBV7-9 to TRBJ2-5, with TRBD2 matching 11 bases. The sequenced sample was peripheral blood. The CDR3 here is CASSIGTSGIGTQYF. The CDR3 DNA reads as TGTGCCAGCAGCATAGGGACTAGCGGTATCGGGACCCAGTACTTC.